This T cell receptor (beta chain) was profiled in a study of T cells in Graves' hyperthyroidism and ophthalmopathy (dated by TCRdb to the late 2010s). About the study as a whole: Peripheral blood was sampled at the time of initial diagnosis, prior to any treatment. TCR Vbeta CDR3 sequencing of approximately 140 peripheral blood samples (over 40 ophthalmopathy, 75 or so hyperthyroidism and roughly 17 progressor patients) is reported in the paper. The study also compared thyroid tissue and blood T-cell repertoires from 5 to 7 Graves' hyperthyroidism patients. The roughly 91 discovery patients were randomly divided into training and test sets at a 7:3 ratio. Prospective prediction of ophthalmopathy was tested in an independent validation cohort consisting of fewer than 20 hyperthyroidism patients and more than 15 patients who later progressed to ophthalmopathy. TCR V-J signatures able to tell the groups apart were searched for in a discovery cohort of 90 to 100 patients, of whom more than 40 had Graves' ophthalmopathy and roughly 58 had stable Graves' hyperthyroidism. After blood sampling, hyperthyroidism patients were treated with methimazole at a starting dose of 30 mg daily, and ophthalmopathy patients were treated with high-dose intravenous methylprednisolone.

The paper's findings and limits, for the study overall: In validation, the model predicted progression to ophthalmopathy a median of about 6.5 months before onset, with approximately 70% sensitivity and roughly 73% specificity. No statistical method was used to set the sample size in advance, and investigators knew the group allocation. Ophthalmopathy was separated from stable hyperthyroidism by a 13 V-J signature model, with around 90% sensitivity and just over 81% specificity obtained in cross-validation and 80%/75% obtained in testing. Blood samples also contained most of the expanded thyroid clonotypes (frequency above 0.001), which suggests that blood repertoires may reflect thyroid immune responses.

Amplification of TCR beta CDR3 regions was carried out from RNA transcripts. The TCR CDR3 was subjected to a first round of RT-PCR using the HTBI primer set and the Qiagen OneStep RT-PCR kit. Libraries were constructed in a second round of multiplex PCR, after which size selection and purification were carried out. Paired-end sequencing of the libraries was performed with 100 bp reads on an Illumina HiSeq2000. The authors' pipeline ran thus. Raw data were processed with SOAPnuke, discarding reads with adapters, uncalled bases, mean Phred below 15, or no exact constant-primer or identifier match. High-quality paired reads were merged with COPE v1.2.5, and unique nucleotide sequences were defined as clonotypes. MiTCR v1.1 was used to align clonotypes to the IMGT TRBV, TRBD and TRBJ reference segments. Only V-J combinations with frequency above 0.0001, covering 99% to 99.2% of repertoires, were analysed. A TCS score was defined as the ratio between F50 (clonal expansion) and ExV (chaos), using BLOSUM62-based TCRdist between CDR3 peptides within each V-J. Welch's t-statistics and random forest reduced around 550 V-J features to roughly 13, which were used in a naive Bayes classifier (R e1071). In TCRdb, the public reads were trimmed at Q25 with fastp and aligned with MiXCR, with productive beta chains retained. Each entry merges the rows of one CDR3 protein and shows their most common DNA and genes. The V and J calls reflect TCRdb's pipeline rather than the authors' work. Recorded for this sample are around 300,000 distinct CDR3 sequences; roughly 13% of them occurred a single time. Just under 25% of the sample is in the top ten clones.

A patient counted as having stable Graves' hyperthyroidism if no progression to ophthalmopathy occurred over 18 months of follow-up. The hyperthyroidism patients were between 18 and 65 years old and newly diagnosed, with a disease duration of less than 2 months. Patients with uncontrolled infections, other autoimmune diseases, pregnancy or lactation were excluded. Diagnoses relied on clinical symptoms, serum thyroxine and TRAb, thyroid ultrasound and orbital computed tomography. PBMCs were isolated from 10 ml of fresh peripheral blood by Ficoll-Paque density gradient centrifugation. Total RNA was extracted using Trizol reagent, and RNA quality was assessed on an Agilent 2100 Bioanalyzer. This clonotype has a handful of counts. Which antigen it targets is not known. Base qualities are not provided; no much larger clone lies one nucleotide away. The sequencing sample was made of blood. This TCR was sampled from a woman in her 30s with Graves' hyperthyroidism.

The DNA sequence follows: TGTGCCAGCAGCTTGGGGGCGGGACCGGGGCAAGAGACCCAGTACTTC. It translates as CASSLGAGPGQETQYF. The rearranged segments are TRBV7-3 and TRBJ2-5; the D region may be TRBD1 or TRBD2, each matching 6 bases equally. V sheds 3 bases and J sheds 2 bases, leaving 16 bases between their ends. The CDR3 covers 16 residues, taking in both the cysteine and the phenylalanine. Just the 48-base CDR3 DNA is kept, in frame starting at base 1. Sequences SGHTA (CDR1) and FQGTGA (CDR2) are obtained from the germline V gene.